The TCR beta chain under discussion was sequenced for a study of T-cell reconstitution after alpha-beta-depleted transplantation in children (dated by TCRdb to 2016 to 2018). Background for the entire study: Using TCR repertoire profiling, the study quantitatively followed how T-cell immune reconstitution unfolded in children after TCRalphabeta/CD19-depleted allogeneic hematopoietic cell transplantation.

This clonotype has only a few counts. Its antigen is unknown. Base qualities are not recorded, but no much larger clone differs from it by a single base. Receptors were amplified or captured by PCR. Sequenced on an Illumina HiSeq 2500. To normalize quantification of the TCRbeta repertoire, the TCR libraries were built with molecular barcoding that relied on unique molecular identifiers. TCRdb redid the processing of the public reads, applying fastp at Q25 and MiXCR, and retained in-frame beta chains. Every CDR3 protein is listed once, alongside the most common genes and DNA of its rows. The sample table contains roughly 610,000 distinct CDR3 sequences; only one count was recorded for roughly a tenth of them. Roughly 4% of the sample belongs to the ten largest clones. Reading from cysteine to phenylalanine, the CDR3 counts 13 amino acids. The read is trimmed to its CDR3 DNA, 39 bases read in frame from base 1. CDR1 and CDR2 are drawn from the germline V gene: SQVTM, ANQGSEA. Unmatched junction bases come to 11, with V trimmed by 7 bases and J by 6 bases.

The specimen was PBMCs from the stem cell graft donor, collected from the stem cell graft. This receptor was taken from a human donor who donated a stem cell graft to a child with acute myeloid leukemia. The V and J genes are TRBV29-1 and TRBJ2-7; 8 middle bases align to TRBD2. The CDR3 protein: CSGKSAGGGEQYF. The nucleotide sequence reads as follows: TGCAGCGGTAAATCGGCGGGGGGTGGCGAGCAGTACTTC.